The sequence of this T cell receptor (beta chain) was determined in a study of blood T cell repertoires in COVID-19. Germline V gene lookup returns CDR1 PRHDT and CDR2 FYEKMQ (reference sequence). Trimming left V 0 bases short and J 1 base short, with 7 bases between. CDR3 length: 15 amino acids. The data were produced by immunoSEQ multiplex PCR, yet TCRdb's version contains in-frame clones alone and is incomplete. The sample carries approximately 110,000 clones, approximately 85% recorded once. The rearrangement links TRBV13 to TRBJ1-5; no firm D call. The sequenced material came from peripheral blood. The TCR sequence derives from a woman of 80 years or more with COVID-19, enrolled during active disease. The CDR3 reads CASSLGAGSNQPQHF. The CDR3, as DNA: TGTGCCAGCAGCTTAGGGGCAGGCAGCAATCAGCCCCAGCATTTT.